These T cell receptor beta chains were read from a single sample in a study of blood T cell repertoires in COVID-19. Sequencing was performed with immunoSEQ multiplex PCR; in TCRdb, only in-frame clones are kept and a portion is missing. The sample lists 350,000 to 450,000 clones; approximately 90% were seen once. What was sequenced was peripheral blood. Receptors originate from a woman aged 40-49 years with COVID-19, enrolled during active disease. CDR3s include the opening cysteine and the closing phenylalanine or tryptophan. The D gene is left open where the match is weak. Rows may omit the clone size; those that give it use once, few, many or a size class.

cdr3_aa: CASSLFGTGYGYTF; cdr3_nt: TGTGCCAGCAGTTTATTCGGGACAGGGTATGGCTACACCTTC; d_call: TRBD1; cdr3_length: 14; clone_size: -; j_call: TRBJ1-2; v_call: TRBV28
cdr3_aa: CASSSRVAGQPQHF; cdr3_nt: TGTGCCAGCAGTTCCCGGGTCGCCGGGCAGCCCCAGCATTTT; d_call: -; cdr3_length: 14; clone_size: -; j_call: TRBJ1-5; v_call: TRBV28
cdr3_aa: CASSGQLATSTDTQYF; cdr3_nt: TGTGCCAGTAGCGGACAGCTAGCTACTAGCACAGATACGCAGTATTTT; d_call: -; cdr3_length: 16; clone_size: -; j_call: TRBJ2-3; v_call: TRBV19
cdr3_aa: CASSLEGVNTIYF; cdr3_nt: TGCGCCAGCAGCTTGGAAGGGGTGAACACCATATATTTT; d_call: -; cdr3_length: 13; clone_size: -; j_call: TRBJ1-3; v_call: TRBV5-1
cdr3_aa: CASSLDRGHQPQHF; cdr3_nt: TGTGCCAGCAGCCTGGACAGGGGGCATCAGCCCCAGCATTTT; d_call: TRBD1; cdr3_length: 14; clone_size: -; j_call: TRBJ1-5; v_call: TRBV5-5
cdr3_aa: CASNLNRGEAFF; cdr3_nt: TGTGCCAGCAATCTTAATCGGGGGGAAGCTTTCTTT; d_call: -; cdr3_length: 12; clone_size: -; j_call: TRBJ1-1; v_call: TRBV28
cdr3_aa: CASSPKGGAYGYTF; cdr3_nt: TGTGCCAGCAGCCCAAAAGGAGGGGCCTATGGCTACACCTTC; d_call: -; cdr3_length: 14; clone_size: once; j_call: TRBJ1-2; v_call: TRBV7-9
cdr3_aa: CASSHVGTSGNGTQYF; cdr3_nt: TGCGCCAGCAGCCATGTCGGGACTAGCGGGAATGGTACGCAGTATTTT; d_call: TRBD2; cdr3_length: 16; clone_size: once; j_call: TRBJ2-3; v_call: TRBV4-3
cdr3_aa: CASGLVPAYEQYF; cdr3_nt: TGTGCTAGTGGTTTGGTACCAGCCTACGAGCAGTACTTC; d_call: -; cdr3_length: 13; clone_size: -; j_call: TRBJ2-7; v_call: TRBV12-5
cdr3_aa: CASSLRRSYGYTF; cdr3_nt: TGTGCCAGCAGTTTACGCCGGAGCTATGGCTACACCTTC; d_call: -; cdr3_length: 13; clone_size: -; j_call: TRBJ1-2; v_call: TRBV12-3/TRBV12-4
cdr3_aa: CASSFVALGRDRVYNEQFF; cdr3_nt: TGTGCCAGCAGTTTTGTGGCCTTGGGCCGGGACAGGGTTTACAATGAGCAGTTCTTC; d_call: TRBD1; cdr3_length: 19; clone_size: -; j_call: TRBJ2-1; v_call: TRBV27
cdr3_aa: CASSQGTSGMSTDTQYF; cdr3_nt: TGTGCCAGCAGTCAGGGGACTAGCGGTATGAGCACAGATACGCAGTATTTT; d_call: TRBD2; cdr3_length: 17; clone_size: -; j_call: TRBJ2-3; v_call: TRBV28
cdr3_aa: CASNSGSGRAYEQYF; cdr3_nt: TGTGCCAGCAACAGCGGAAGCGGGAGGGCCTACGAGCAGTACTTC; d_call: TRBD2; cdr3_length: 15; clone_size: -; j_call: TRBJ2-7; v_call: TRBV5-6
cdr3_aa: CAWSGGGYTF; cdr3_nt: TGTGCCTGGAGTGGGGGCGGCTACACCTTC; d_call: -; cdr3_length: 10; clone_size: -; j_call: TRBJ1-2; v_call: TRBV30
cdr3_aa: CASSGGTHQETQYF; cdr3_nt: TGTGCCAGCAGTGGGGGGACACATCAAGAGACCCAGTACTTC; d_call: -; cdr3_length: 14; clone_size: -; j_call: TRBJ2-5; v_call: TRBV2
cdr3_aa: CASSPGHLGAEAFF; cdr3_nt: TGTGCCAGCAGCCCGGGACACCTAGGGGCTGAAGCTTTCTTT; d_call: -; cdr3_length: 14; clone_size: -; j_call: TRBJ1-1; v_call: TRBV7-3
cdr3_aa: CASSLGGAQYF; cdr3_nt: TGTGCCAGCAGCTTAGGGGGGGCCCAGTACTTC; d_call: -; cdr3_length: 11; clone_size: once; j_call: TRBJ2-5; v_call: TRBV7-2
cdr3_aa: CASRWTGSTDTQYF; cdr3_nt: TGTGCCAGCAGGTGGACAGGGTCCACAGATACGCAGTATTTT; d_call: TRBD1; cdr3_length: 14; clone_size: -; j_call: TRBJ2-3; v_call: TRBV6-5
cdr3_aa: CASSPEYHLDEQFF; cdr3_nt: TGTGCCAGCAGTCCCGAATATCACTTAGATGAGCAGTTCTTC; d_call: -; cdr3_length: 14; clone_size: -; j_call: TRBJ2-1; v_call: TRBV28
cdr3_aa: CASSFPEDTQYF; cdr3_nt: TGTGCCAGCAGTTTCCCAGAAGATACGCAGTATTTT; d_call: -; cdr3_length: 12; clone_size: once; j_call: TRBJ2-3; v_call: TRBV5-4
cdr3_aa: CASSPNRQGWDGYTF; cdr3_nt: TGTGCCAGCAGCCCAAACCGACAGGGGTGGGATGGCTACACCTTC; d_call: TRBD1; cdr3_length: 15; clone_size: -; j_call: TRBJ1-2; v_call: TRBV14
cdr3_aa: CASGQGSETQYF; cdr3_nt: TGTGCCAGCGGACAGGGGTCAGAGACCCAGTACTTC; d_call: TRBD1; cdr3_length: 12; clone_size: -; j_call: TRBJ2-5; v_call: TRBV7-2
cdr3_aa: CASSLDSANYGYTF; cdr3_nt: TGTGCCAGCAGCTTAGACAGCGCGAACTATGGCTACACCTTC; d_call: -; cdr3_length: 14; clone_size: -; j_call: TRBJ1-2; v_call: TRBV6-4
cdr3_aa: CASSPGQVETQYF; cdr3_nt: TGTGCCAGCTCACCGGGGCAGGTAGAGACCCAGTACTTC; d_call: -; cdr3_length: 13; clone_size: -; j_call: TRBJ2-5; v_call: TRBV18
cdr3_aa: CASSFDRPGEQYF; cdr3_nt: TGTGCCAGCAGTTTCGACCGGCCAGGCGAGCAGTACTTC; d_call: -; cdr3_length: 13; clone_size: few; j_call: TRBJ2-7; v_call: TRBV7-8
cdr3_aa: CASSGLAGSSYEQYF; cdr3_nt: TGTGCCAGCAGTGGATTAGCGGGGAGCTCCTACGAGCAGTACTTC; d_call: TRBD2; cdr3_length: 15; clone_size: -; j_call: TRBJ2-7; v_call: TRBV6-6
cdr3_aa: CASSIGQGPDTQYF; cdr3_nt: TGTGCCAGCAGCATTGGACAGGGACCAGATACGCAGTATTTT; d_call: TRBD1; cdr3_length: 14; clone_size: -; j_call: TRBJ2-3; v_call: TRBV11-2
cdr3_aa: CASSPRLSYEQYF; cdr3_nt: TGTGCCAGCAGCCCGCGTCTCTCCTACGAGCAGTACTTC; d_call: -; cdr3_length: 13; clone_size: -; j_call: TRBJ2-7; v_call: TRBV7-2
cdr3_aa: CASSPRWNEDSPLHF; cdr3_nt: TGTGCCAGCAGCCCGCGATGGAACGAGGATTCACCCCTCCACTTT; d_call: -; cdr3_length: 15; clone_size: -; j_call: TRBJ1-6; v_call: TRBV3-1/TRBV3-2
cdr3_aa: CASKMGGGTNYGYTF; cdr3_nt: TGTGCCAGCAAAATGGGGGGTGGAACTAACTATGGCTACACCTTC; d_call: -; cdr3_length: 15; clone_size: -; j_call: TRBJ1-2; v_call: TRBV27